The entry that follows covers one T cell receptor (beta chain) sequence. The antigen is unknown. Memory CD4+ T cells were sorted as CD4+CD45RO+CD25- cells. Study-wide points: Tumor memory CD4+ T cell TCR gene usage clustered with blood and lymph node memory CD4+ cells and lymph node naive CD4+ cells.

TCRdb reprocessed the 5' RACE reads with MiXCR, giving one entry per CDR3 protein. The sample lists roughly 5,600 distinct CDR3 sequences, approximately 40% occurring once. Trimming took 0 bases from V and 1 from J, leaving 4 bases between them. CDR3 length equals 15 residues. Germline V gene sequence: CDR1 MGHDK, CDR2 SYGVNS. The chain links TRBV25-1 to TRBJ2-6; D gene unclear. This TCR was recovered from a female donor with breast cancer. Sample: memory CD4+ T cells sorted from blood. Indicated subset: memory CD4+ T cells, CD4+CD45RO+CD25-. The CDR3 nucleotides are TGTGCCAGCAGTGAATACGGTTCTGGGGCCAACGTCCTGACTTTC. Its translation is CASSEYGSGANVLTF.